This TCR beta chain was found in a study of shared clonotypes between healthy human individuals. Across the whole study: Three CD4 naive, three CD4 memory, two CD8 naive and one CD8 memory plate were used per donor.

As to this clone: Its antigen is as yet unknown.

The method was immunoSEQ multiplex PCR; TCRdb's version includes in-frame clones alone and lacks a portion of them. The table lists 550,000 to 750,000 clones, roughly 96% of them singletons. The naive CD8 fraction comprised CD45RO-negative cells positively selected for CCR7 and excluded terminally differentiated effector memory CD45RA+ cells. The germline V gene encodes CDR1 LNHDA and CDR2 SQIVND (reference sequence). The CDR3 is 18 residues long. Trimming took 6 bases from V and 5 from J, leaving 28 bases between them. General study points: Roughly 5% of naive CD4 clonotypes were shared across several donors.

The TCR was taken from a woman aged 25 to 39 in good health. What was sequenced was naive CD8+ T cells sorted from blood. V and J are TRBV19 and TRBJ2-5, with TRBD1 as a possible D gene (6 bases). The CDR3 DNA reads TGTGCCAGTAGCTTTTCCGGGACACCGTTCCCACTGGGGGAGACCCAGTACTTC. This gives the protein CASSFSGTPFPLGETQYF.